A selection of T cell receptor beta chains follows, all from one sample in a study of early T cells in non-severe SARS-CoV-2 infection. MiXCR, run by TCRdb on the 5' RACE reads, gives a single entry per CDR3 protein. This table has some 60,000 distinct CDR3 sequences, more than 8.5% appearing once. What was sequenced was whole blood. These receptors originate from an adult who was a healthcare worker with PCR-confirmed SARS-CoV-2 infection or an uninfected control (not recorded which). Both conserved end residues are part of each CDR3. D genes are given only for firm matches. Only part of the rows carry a size: once, few, many, or a class if the clone is expanded.

d_call | j_call | v_call | clone_size | cdr3_nt | cdr3_aa
TRBD1 | TRBJ2-7 | TRBV4-2 | . | TGTGCCAGCAGCCTTCGATCACAGGGGGTCACCTACGAGCAGTACTTC | CASSLRSQGVTYEQYF
TRBD1 | TRBJ2-4 | TRBV28 | few | TGTGCCAGCACCGACAGGGCCCTAAACATTCAGTACTTC | CASTDRALNIQYF
. | TRBJ2-7 | TRBV27 | . | TGTGCCAGCAGAAGACAGACACACTCCTACGAGCAGTACTTC | CASRRQTHSYEQYF
. | TRBJ1-2 | TRBV27 | many | TGTGCCAGCAGCACAGGGAACTATGGCTACACCTTC | CASSTGNYGYTF
. | TRBJ2-7 | TRBV28 | many | TGTGCCACGGGGACGGAGGTTCCCTACGAGCAGTACTTC | CATGTEVPYEQYF
TRBD2 | TRBJ2-7 | TRBV4-2 | many | TGTGCCAGCAGCCAAGCTAGCGGTCCCTCCTACGAGCAGTACTTC | CASSQASGPSYEQYF
TRBD2 | TRBJ2-7 | TRBV6-6 | many | TGTGCCAGCCTTAAGCAAATCACTAGCGGGACCTCCTACGAGCAGTACTTC | CASLKQITSGTSYEQYF
. | TRBJ1-1 | TRBV28 | . | TGTGCCTCCTCAACCAGTGAAGCTTTCTTT | CASSTSEAFF
. | TRBJ1-2 | TRBV12-3/TRBV12-4 | many | TGTGCCAGCTTTGGGACCGCTCTATTTGGCTACACCTTC | CASFGTALFGYTF
TRBD2 | TRBJ2-2 | TRBV6-1 | few | TGTGCCAGCAGTACCTTAGCGGGAGGGAACACCGGGGAGCTGTTTTTT | CASSTLAGGNTGELFF
TRBD2 | TRBJ2-3 | TRBV6-2/TRBV6-3 | many | TGTGCCAGCAGTTACTCGAAGGCGACTAGCGGGAGTGTAGCAGATACGCAGTATTTT | CASSYSKATSGSVADTQYF
. | TRBJ2-4 | TRBV5-1 | many | TGCGCCAGCAGCTTGGCCGGGGGCAAAAACATTCAGTACTTC | CASSLAGGKNIQYF
TRBD2 | TRBJ2-1 | TRBV20-1 | . | TGCAGTGCTAGCGCGGGCAGCGGGAGTAGGAATGAGCAGTTCTTC | CSASAGSGSRNEQFF
. | TRBJ2-1 | TRBV7-3 | few | TGTGCCAGCAGCTTCAGAGCGGACCCGGTATATGAGCAGTTCTTC | CASSFRADPVYEQFF
TRBD2 | TRBJ2-7 | TRBV3-1 | few | TGTGCCAGCAGCCCTGGGACTAGCGGGAGGAGGCTGCAGTACTTC | CASSPGTSGRRLQYF
TRBD2 | TRBJ2-7 | TRBV12-3/TRBV12-4 | . | TGTGCCAGCACCCGAGGGACTAGCGGAGCCTACGAGCAGTACTTC | CASTRGTSGAYEQYF
TRBD2 | TRBJ2-1 | TRBV4-1 | . | TGCGCCAGCAGCCACTTAGCGGGGGGAGGGAAGGAGCAGTTCTTC | CASSHLAGGGKEQFF
. | TRBJ1-5 | TRBV19 | many | TGTGCCAGTAGTACCTCCATGGGGGCAAATCAGCCCCAGCATTTT | CASSTSMGANQPQHF
TRBD2 | TRBJ2-5 | TRBV5-1 | many | TGCGCCAGCAGCCAATCAGGCGGGAGTGTAAGAGAGACCCAGTACTTC | CASSQSGGSVRETQYF
. | TRBJ1-4 | TRBV29-1 | . | TGCAGCGGCCTGACAGAAATTAATGAAAAACTGTTTTTT | CSGLTEINEKLFF
TRBD1 | TRBJ1-6 | TRBV20-1 | many | TGCAGTGCACGGACAGGGTTTGCCCTCCACTTT | CSARTGFALHF
. | TRBJ2-1 | TRBV7-2 | many | TGTGCCAGCAGCTGGGGAGCAGGGAGGATCCACCATGAGCAGTTCTTC | CASSWGAGRIHHEQFF
. | TRBJ1-2 | TRBV28 | many | TGTGCCAGCAGTCCACCGACGCGAGGCTACACCTTC | CASSPPTRGYTF
. | TRBJ1-2 | TRBV10-2 | . | TGCGCCAGCAGTGAGTTTACAGGGTCCTATGGCTACACCTTC | CASSEFTGSYGYTF
. | TRBJ1-2 | TRBV12-3/TRBV12-4 | . | TGTGCCAGCACAGGACAGACCAATTCTTATGGCTACACCTTC | CASTGQTNSYGYTF
. | TRBJ1-2 | TRBV7-2 | many | TGTGCCAGCAGCTTAGCTGGGATGACTCTTGGCTACACCTTC | CASSLAGMTLGYTF
TRBD2 | TRBJ2-7 | TRBV12-3/TRBV12-4 | many | TGTGCCAGCAGTTTATTCGCGGGAGGGCCCACCGAGCAGTACTTC | CASSLFAGGPTEQYF
. | TRBJ2-5 | TRBV20-1 | many | TGCAGTGCTAGAGCAAACTCCGGGGCGGGTATGAAGACCCAGTACTTC | CSARANSGAGMKTQYF
. | TRBJ2-1 | TRBV11-1 | many | TGTGCCAGCAGTCCGAGTGGAGTTTGGAATGAGCAGTTCTTC | CASSPSGVWNEQFF
. | TRBJ2-5 | TRBV28 | few | TGTGCCAGCAGTCCAAATACGCACCAAGAGACCCAGTACTTC | CASSPNTHQETQYF
. | TRBJ1-2 | TRBV11-2 | . | TGTGCCAGCAGCCGACGGAGAGTTTGGGAGGAAGGCTACACCTTC | CASSRRRVWEEGYTF
TRBD2 | TRBJ2-7 | TRBV28 | many | TGTGCCAGCAGTACTAGCGGGGGTAGGGAGGAGCAGTACTTC | CASSTSGGREEQYF
TRBD2 | TRBJ2-3 | TRBV29-1 | few | TGCAGCGTTGGTTTTGTTAGCGGGGAGGCAGATACGCAGTATTTT | CSVGFVSGEADTQYF
. | TRBJ2-7 | TRBV4-2 | many | TGTGCCAGCAGCCAGGACATCAATCGCGGAGTCTACGAGCAGTACTTC | CASSQDINRGVYEQYF
TRBD1 | TRBJ2-7 | TRBV12-3/TRBV12-4 | many | TGTGCCAGCAGTTCCCAACGGACAGGGGCCTACGAGCAGTACTTC | CASSSQRTGAYEQYF
. | TRBJ2-7 | TRBV3-1 | many | TGTGCCAGCAGCCAGGAGGGTGGCTACGAGCAGTACTTC | CASSQEGGYEQYF
TRBD1 | TRBJ1-3 | TRBV29-1 | many | TGCAGCGCCTTGACAGGGTCCGGAAACACCATATATTTT | CSALTGSGNTIYF
. | TRBJ2-7 | TRBV7-9 | . | TGTGCCAGCAGCTTAGACGAACTCCGGAGCTCCTACGAGCAGTACTTC | CASSLDELRSSYEQYF
. | TRBJ1-6 | TRBV2 | many | TGTGCCAGCAGCTCCCCGCTGGGCGATAATTCACCCCTCCACTTT | CASSSPLGDNSPLHF